Listed below are T cell receptor beta chains from one sample, sequenced in a study of chemoradiotherapy in HPV16-positive cancers. TCRdb keeps only in-frame clones here, not all; method: immunoSEQ multiplex PCR. The table shows 13,000 or so clones, with approximately 71% occurring only once. The specimen was taken from a patient who underwent chemoradiotherapy. Source of these receptors: a human donor with HPV-associated anogenital cancer. CDR3s include the opening cysteine and the closing phenylalanine or tryptophan. The order of the fields is D gene, clone size, J gene, V gene, CDR3 DNA, CDR3 protein. A D gene is named only where the DNA matches it firmly. Size is stated for part of the rows, as once, few or many counts, or as a class when the clone is expanded.

d_gene: TRBD2
abundance: -
j_gene: TRBJ2-7
v_gene: TRBV11-2
CDR3nt: TGTGCCAGCAGTCCCCTAAGGACTAGCGGGGGATCCTACGAGCAGTACTTC
CDR3aa: CASSPLRTSGGSYEQYF

d_gene: TRBD2
abundance: -
j_gene: TRBJ2-5
v_gene: TRBV7-2
CDR3nt: TGTGCCAGCAGCTTCGGACTAGCAGAGACCCAGTACTTC
CDR3aa: CASSFGLAETQYF

d_gene: TRBD1
abundance: -
j_gene: TRBJ1-2
v_gene: TRBV5-1
CDR3nt: TGCGCCAGCAGCCCCTATACAGGGGGCCATGGCTACACCTTC
CDR3aa: CASSPYTGGHGYTF

d_gene: -
abundance: -
j_gene: TRBJ2-7
v_gene: TRBV18
CDR3nt: TGTGCCAGCTCACCACAAATAAAATCCGGGACATACCACGAGCAGTACTTC
CDR3aa: CASSPQIKSGTYHEQYF

d_gene: -
abundance: -
j_gene: TRBJ1-1
v_gene: TRBV5-4
CDR3nt: TGTGCCAGCAGCGGGGACATTCTGAACACTGAAGCTTTCTTT
CDR3aa: CASSGDILNTEAFF

d_gene: TRBD1
abundance: -
j_gene: TRBJ1-3
v_gene: TRBV2
CDR3nt: TGTGCCAGCAGTGAACAGACAGGGAACACCATATATTTT
CDR3aa: CASSEQTGNTIYF

d_gene: -
abundance: -
j_gene: TRBJ2-3
v_gene: TRBV2
CDR3nt: TGTGCCAGCCTGAGGGGACTGAGCACAGATACGCAGTATTTT
CDR3aa: CASLRGLSTDTQYF

d_gene: TRBD1
abundance: -
j_gene: TRBJ2-3
v_gene: TRBV10-2
CDR3nt: TGCGCCAGCAGTAGGGGACAGCGCATGGGAGATACGCAGTATTTT
CDR3aa: CASSRGQRMGDTQYF

d_gene: TRBD2
abundance: -
j_gene: TRBJ2-1
v_gene: TRBV11-3
CDR3nt: TGTGCCAGCAGCTTAGGAATGGGACTAGAGGCTGAGCAGTTCTTC
CDR3aa: CASSLGMGLEAEQFF

d_gene: TRBD2
abundance: -
j_gene: TRBJ2-1
v_gene: TRBV5-1
CDR3nt: TGCGCCAGCAGCTTGGCCGGGGGGGGCTCATACAATGAGCAGTTCTTC
CDR3aa: CASSLAGGGSYNEQFF

d_gene: TRBD1
abundance: medium-sized
j_gene: TRBJ2-5
v_gene: TRBV5-6
CDR3nt: TGTGCCAGCAGCTTGGACAGGGGCGAGACCCAGTACTTC
CDR3aa: CASSLDRGETQYF

d_gene: -
abundance: -
j_gene: TRBJ1-5
v_gene: TRBV9
CDR3nt: TGTGCCAGCAGCGTAGATGGACAGTTAAATCAGCCCCAGCATTTT
CDR3aa: CASSVDGQLNQPQHF